A selection of T cell receptor beta chains follows, all from one sample in a study of T-cell memory formation after mild COVID-19. TCRdb recomputed calls from the 5' RACE reads with MiXCR, one row per CDR3 protein. Here the sample spans approximately 560,000 distinct CDR3 sequences, 15% to 20% being singletons. The specimen was PBMCs or a T cell subset sorted from them (not recorded which). The receptor source for this set is an adult woman who had mild COVID-19 (a few samples of this study predate the infection). Cell type and time point are not known. CDR3s include the opening cysteine and the closing phenylalanine or tryptophan. The D gene is left open where the match is weak. The size of a clone is reported for some rows only, either as once, few or many, or as a class for expanded clones.

d_call j_call clone_size v_call cdr3_length cdr3_nt cdr3_aa
. TRBJ2-5 . TRBV7-7 14 TGTGCTAGCAGCTTAAGGATGGAGCGGGAGACCCAGTACTTC CASSLRMERETQYF
. TRBJ1-1 . TRBV6-2/TRBV6-3 15 TGTGCCAGCACCCTCGAAGTTAGGGGTAACACTGAAGCTTTCTTT CASTLEVRGNTEAFF
TRBD2 TRBJ2-1 . TRBV5-1 15 TGCGCCAGCAGCGCAGCGGGGGGGTCCTACAATGAGCAGTTCTTC CASSAAGGSYNEQFF
. TRBJ1-2 few TRBV18 15 TGTGCCAGCTCACCACAACTAGGGGTGGACAATGGCTACACCTTC CASSPQLGVDNGYTF
. TRBJ1-6 . TRBV10-3 15 TGTGCCATCAGTGAGTCGTTACTACGGCATTCACCCCTCCACTTT CAISESLLRHSPLHF
. TRBJ1-2 many TRBV5-1 14 TGCGCCAGCAGCTTGGTTGCAGAAAACTATGGCTACACCTTC CASSLVAENYGYTF
. TRBJ2-3 many TRBV19 15 TGTGCCAGTACTCAACTAGGGACACCGTCAGATACGCAGTATTTT CASTQLGTPSDTQYF
. TRBJ1-1 . TRBV11-2 17 TGTGCCAGCAGCTTAGTTACCCATAGGGGGATGAACACTGAAGCTTTCTTT CASSLVTHRGMNTEAFF
. TRBJ1-4 few TRBV5-1 12 TGCGCCAGCGGATTCTCCGGTGAAAAACTGTTTTTT CASGFSGEKLFF
. TRBJ1-1 few TRBV5-5 13 TGTGCCAGCACATGGCCGGTGAACACTGAAGCTTTCTTT CASTWPVNTEAFF
. TRBJ1-3 . TRBV11-2 15 TGTGCCAGCAGCTTATCCTTGGATCTTGCATACACCATATATTTT CASSLSLDLAYTIYF
. TRBJ2-7 . TRBV7-9 14 TGTGCCAGCGCACAGACGGAGAAAGACTACGAGCAGTACTTC CASAQTEKDYEQYF
TRBD1 TRBJ1-5 few TRBV4-1 16 TGCGCCAGCAGCCTAAGGACAGGGGCCAACTATCAGCCCCAGCATTTT CASSLRTGANYQPQHF
TRBD2 TRBJ2-1 . TRBV3-1 17 TGTGCCAGCAGCCATGGGGCGGGAGGACTGTCCTACAATGAGCAGTTCTTC CASSHGAGGLSYNEQFF
TRBD2 TRBJ2-7 many TRBV7-3 15 TGTGCCAGCAGCCGGCTAGCGGGGGGATCCTACGAGCAGTACTTC CASSRLAGGSYEQYF
. TRBJ2-1 few TRBV11-2 14 TGTGCCAGCAGCTCTATTTACGACTACAATGAGCAGTTCTTC CASSSIYDYNEQFF
. TRBJ1-1 few TRBV18 14 TGTGCCAGCTCACCCCGGGACCTGAACACTGAAGCTTTCTTT CASSPRDLNTEAFF
. TRBJ2-1 . TRBV5-1 12 TGCGCCAGCAGCTTCCAGTACAATGAGCAGTTCTTC CASSFQYNEQFF
TRBD2 TRBJ2-1 few TRBV9 18 TGTGCCAGCAGCGTAGCCCTAGCGGGAGGGCCAATGGGGCCCGAGCAGTTCTTC CASSVALAGGPMGPEQFF
. TRBJ1-5 many TRBV7-2 13 TGTGCCAGCAGCCTTGGACCGTCCCAGCCCCAGCATTTT CASSLGPSQPQHF
. TRBJ1-2 few TRBV4-3 16 TGCGCCAGCAGCCAAGATTCCCCAGAAGCTAACTATGGCTACACCTTC CASSQDSPEANYGYTF
. TRBJ1-1 . TRBV12-3/TRBV12-4 14 TGTGCCAGCAGTTCTGAAACACCGAACACTGAAGCTTTCTTT CASSSETPNTEAFF
. TRBJ1-2 few TRBV7-9 15 TGTGCCAGCAGCTCCCTCTCGGTACTTAGCTATGGCTACACCTTC CASSSLSVLSYGYTF
. TRBJ2-7 few TRBV7-2 13 TGTGCCAGCAGCTTAGCATTCGACTACGAGCAGTACTTC CASSLAFDYEQYF
. TRBJ2-2 . TRBV7-7 13 TGTGCCAGCAGCCCTACACAGAACGGGGAGCTGTTTTTT CASSPTQNGELFF
TRBD1 TRBJ2-7 few TRBV5-1 14 TGCGCCAGCAGCTACCGGGACAGGCAAGACGAGCAGTACTTC CASSYRDRQDEQYF
. TRBJ2-5 . TRBV7-2 16 TGTGCCAGCAGCCTTGGCTTGCTCTACCGGAGGGAGACCCAGTACTTC CASSLGLLYRRETQYF
TRBD2 TRBJ2-7 many TRBV12-3/TRBV12-4 16 TGTGCCAGCAGTCCAAGGGGACTAGCGAACTCCTACGAGCAGTACTTC CASSPRGLANSYEQYF
TRBD2 TRBJ2-1 few TRBV6-5 21 TGTGCCAGCAGGGGGGGGACTAGCGGGGGGTCCGCCGCGTCTCCCTACAATGAGCAGTTCTTC CASRGGTSGGSAASPYNEQFF
TRBD1 TRBJ1-1 . TRBV12-3/TRBV12-4 17 TGTGCCAGCAGCCCTGGGACAGGGGCCCCTGGGGGCACTGAAGCTTTCTTT CASSPGTGAPGGTEAFF
TRBD1 TRBJ2-1 few TRBV20-1 16 TGCAGTGCTAGAGAACCCCAGGGGGTCGGTTTAAGTGAGCAGTTCTTC CSAREPQGVGLSEQFF
. TRBJ1-5 many TRBV5-5 16 TGTGCCAGCAGCTCCCTCCCCGGGGACAGCAATCAGCCCCAGCATTTT CASSSLPGDSNQPQHF
TRBD2 TRBJ2-5 many TRBV7-2 15 TGTGCCAGCAGCTCGCGGGGGGGCATCCAAGAGACCCAGTACTTC CASSSRGGIQETQYF
. TRBJ1-1 few TRBV27 12 TGTGCCAGCAAGGACAGACCGCTTGAAGCTTTCTTT CASKDRPLEAFF
TRBD1 TRBJ2-3 few TRBV5-1 15 TGCGCCAGCAGCTTTAGACAGGGGTCGGCAGATACGCAGTATTTT CASSFRQGSADTQYF
. TRBJ2-2 . TRBV7-2 12 TGTGCCAGCAGCTTAGCGGGGCGGGAGCTGTTTTTT CASSLAGRELFF
. TRBJ1-2 . TRBV20-1 15 TGCAGTGCTAGACTCCCGGGGAGGGACGCTGATGGCTACACCTTC CSARLPGRDADGYTF
TRBD1 TRBJ1-1 few TRBV4-3 14 TGCGCCAGCAGCCAGATAACAGGGGTCACTGAAGCTTTCTTT CASSQITGVTEAFF
. TRBJ2-1 few TRBV27 13 TGTGCCAGCAGTTTTGTAGGTGGCAATGAGCAGTTCTTC CASSFVGGNEQFF
. TRBJ1-5 . TRBV5-1 15 TGCGCCAGCAGCTTGTTAGGCTCGGGCAATCAGCCCCAGCATTTT CASSLLGSGNQPQHF
. TRBJ1-1 few TRBV9 11 TGTGCCAGCGGCAGGGACACTGAAGCTTTCTTT CASGRDTEAFF
. TRBJ1-1 . TRBV5-1 13 TGCGCCAGCAGCCCGTTAGCTTACACTGAAGCTTTCTTT CASSPLAYTEAFF
TRBD1 TRBJ2-2 . TRBV7-2 15 TGTGCCAGCAGCTCAGCACAGGGGGCGACCGGGGAGCTGTTTTTT CASSSAQGATGELFF
TRBD1 TRBJ1-2 . TRBV7-9 16 TGTGCCAGCAGCGTAGGGACAGGACCTCCGCGGGACCGCTACACCTTC CASSVGTGPPRDRYTF
. TRBJ1-3 few TRBV30 13 TGTGCCTGGAGGGAAGGGTCTGGAAACACCATATATTTT CAWREGSGNTIYF
. TRBJ1-2 few TRBV5-1 13 TGCGCCAGCAGCTTGTCCGACGTCTACGGCTACACCTTC CASSLSDVYGYTF
TRBD1 TRBJ2-6 few TRBV6-5 15 TGTGCCAGCAGTTACGAGGGGGCCGGGGCCAACGTCCTGACTTTC CASSYEGAGANVLTF
. TRBJ1-3 . TRBV5-1 16 TGCGCCAGCAGCTTGGCCCGACAGATCTCTGGAAACACCATATATTTT CASSLARQISGNTIYF
TRBD2 TRBJ2-3 few TRBV4-1 15 TGCGCCAGCAGCCAAGATGCTAGCGGTCGGGATACGCAGTATTTT CASSQDASGRDTQYF
. TRBJ1-2 . TRBV11-1 12 TGTGCCAGCAGCGAGTTCCCAGTTGGCTACACCTTC CASSEFPVGYTF